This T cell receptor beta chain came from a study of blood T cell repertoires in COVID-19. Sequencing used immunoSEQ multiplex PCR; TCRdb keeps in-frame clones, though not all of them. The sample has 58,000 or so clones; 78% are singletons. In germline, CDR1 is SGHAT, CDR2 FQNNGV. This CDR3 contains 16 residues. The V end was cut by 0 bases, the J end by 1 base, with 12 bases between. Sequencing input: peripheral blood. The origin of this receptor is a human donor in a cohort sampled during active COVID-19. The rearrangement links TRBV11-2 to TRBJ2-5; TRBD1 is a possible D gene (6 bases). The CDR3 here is CASSLDPGTIQETQYF. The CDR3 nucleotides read TGTGCCAGCAGCTTAGACCCGGGGACAATCCAAGAGACCCAGTACTTC.